One T cell receptor beta chain is described in this entry. Its antigen remains unidentified. The source of the sample is a study of shared clonotypes between healthy human individuals. About the research overall: Three plates each covered CD4 naive and memory; CD8 naive two, CD8 memory one. Study-wide results and caveats: The researchers took only blood, and tissue repertoires probably look different.

CD4+ cells underwent separation, giving CD45RA+ naive and CD45RA-negative memory subsets. Tens of thousands of T cell genomes (around 200 ng DNA) went into each sorted-subset replicate. Assay used: immunoSEQ multiplex PCR; TCRdb lists only in-frame clones, some missing. The sample gives just over 2,000,000 clones, about 95% of which show up once; more than 0.1% is in the top ten. This clonotype originated in a man between 18 and 29 years old in good health. Sequencing was performed on naive CD4+ T cells sorted from blood. This sample's subset: CD45RA+ positively selected.

Here the CDR3 reads CASSSYSGHPYGYTF. The CDR3 coding sequence is TGCGCCAGCAGTTCTTACAGCGGACATCCCTATGGCTACACCTTC. The rearrangement joins TRBV5-1 to TRBJ1-2; maybe TRBD1 (5 bases). Germline CDR1 reads SGHRS; CDR2 reads YFSETQ. Trimming pared 5 bases from V and 4 bases from J, leaving 18 bases between. CDR3 length: 15 residues.